The entry below describes one T cell receptor beta chain. This clonotype has a handful of counts. Its antigen remains unidentified. Qualities for individual bases were not recorded, and no much larger clone is one base off. Every donor was a healthy Caucasian. Three pairs of female monozygotic twins, all aged roughly 18 to 29 years, made up the twin cohort. Peripheral blood mononuclear cells were used as the source from which RNA for TCR libraries was isolated. This sample stems from a study of identical twins (dated by TCRdb to 2015 to 2016). Some background on the complete study: To test whether fetal clonotypes persist, the study used deep sequencing on TCR alpha and beta repertoires from monozygotic twins, unrelated adults of various ages, and cord blood. Replicate twin experiments were performed at different times using different library preparation protocols to rule out contamination.

Preparation of the library involved 5' RACE. Sequencer: Illumina HiSeq 2000. A universal primer binding site was introduced by template switching, and a unique molecular identifier was present in the final cDNA, enabling accurate counting of TCR cDNA molecules. Specific primers in the conserved constant-segment region were used to synthesize first-strand cDNA for the TCR alpha and beta chains. To control for contamination, each cDNA library was double barcoded with a SMART-Mk sample barcode plus Illumina barcodes. TruSeq adapter sequences along with Illumina sample barcodes were introduced in two successive PCR steps. The TCR alpha and beta cDNA libraries were sequenced on the Illumina HiSeq platform using custom primers. The original pipeline was this. MiGEC processed the raw reads to extract unique molecular identifiers, while MiXCR was used to determine the CDR3 positions. For each individual, recombination models were inferred using an EM algorithm with the repgenHMM and IGoR tools. The tcR package in R was used for shared clonotype analysis, with sharing normalized by the product of cloneset sizes. To study raw recombination without the effects of thymic and clonal selection, out-of-frame nonproductive sequences were analyzed. TCRdb reprocessing: public reads trimmed at Q25 with fastp, clones called with MiXCR, in-frame beta chains kept. Rows are combined by CDR3 protein, so each entry shows the most common genes and DNA. These V and J calls derive from TCRdb rather than the authors' analysis. Here the sample has 700,000 or so distinct CDR3 sequences; around 8.6% occur a single time. The ten largest clones take up around 0.98% of the sample.

What the authors observed across the whole study: Fewer insertions were carried by abundant cord blood beta clonotypes, a similar but weaker trend appeared in young adult naive repertoires, and no such trend appeared in memory repertoires. Out-of-frame TCR alpha sequences shared between twins showed an excess of low generation-probability sequences compared with coincidental sharing between unrelated individuals. In monozygotic twins, out-of-frame TCR alpha sharing was systematically underestimated by recombination models, although the models agreed with sharing between unrelated individuals. Invariant T cells such as MAIT and iNKT could partly confound zero-insertion analyses, though diverse VJ usage argued against this for most clonotypes. Because the same donors could not be followed over many years, the conclusions relied on cross-sectional statistical analysis. The excess sharing between twins in beta out-of-frame sequences was weaker because fewer shared sequences reduced the signal-to-noise ratio.

This same sample was also taken into another study, of yellow fever vaccine responses in identical twins. The second study also describes: The authors reported that the T cell response to vaccination in identical twins appeared partly convergent and partly personalized. In the study, vaccine-responding T cell clones were precisely tracked in identical twins.

Input material: PBMCs. The TCR was taken from a woman aged 18 to 35 in good health.

The nucleotide sequence is given as TGTGCCTGGAGTGTAGGGGTGGGGCCGCACAATGAGCAGTTCTTC. Its coded protein is CAWSVGVGPHNEQFF. The rearranged chain carries TRBV30 and TRBJ2-1; tentative D gene TRBD1, with 5 bases matching. Deletion took 0 bases off V and 5 bases off J, with a span of 14 bases between the germline ends. Based on the germline V gene (reference sequence), the CDR1 and CDR2 sequences are GTSNPN and SVGIG. The CDR3, from cysteine to phenylalanine, totals 15 residues. CDR3 DNA only is kept here, 45 bases in frame from base 1.